Shown below are 29 T cell receptor beta chains from a single sample sequenced in a study of response to subunit inactivated influenza vaccine. TCRdb ran MiXCR on the RT-PCR reads and lists one entry per CDR3 protein. This sample carries some 480,000 distinct CDR3 sequences, approximately 11% of them seen once, and the ten largest clones take over 9.5%. This material consisted of PBMCs from blood, taken roughly 46 days after vaccination. The receptors shown here come from a middle-aged man who received an inactivated influenza vaccine.

This clonotype showed up just a few times. In nucleotides, the CDR3 is TGTGCCAGCAGTGAGGTGTTCCCAGGGGGATATGAGCAGTTCTTC. The encoded protein is CASSEVFPGGYEQFF. The chain carries TRBV25-1 and TRBJ2-1, with 7 nucleotides matching TRBD1. J lost 8 bases, V lost 3 bases, and 10 bases had no gene match. This CDR3 is built from 15 residues. CDR1 is MGHDK, CDR2 SYGVNS, per germline. Full variable domain (missing parts from reference TRBV25-1 and TRBJ2-1): EADIYQTPRYLVIGTGKKITLECSQTMGHDKMYWYQQDPGMELHLIHYSYGVNSTEKGDLSSESTVSRIRTEHFPLTLESARPSHTSQYLCASSEVFPGGYEQFFGPGTRLTVL.

This clonotype has ten or more counts. This chain uses TRBV28 with TRBJ1-2, with D possibly matching TRBD1 (6 bases). Trimming pared 5 bases from V and 5 bases from J, leaving 12 bases between. Germline V CDR1 and CDR2: MDHEN, SYDVKM. This CDR3 is built from 13 residues. The CDR3 nucleotides are TGTGCCAGCAGTGAACGACAGGAGTATGGCTACACCTTC. Protein sequence: CASSERQEYGYTF.

The chain links TRBV20-1 to TRBJ2-3; 9 nucleotides line up with TRBD2. The CDR3 spans 16 residues. V lost 3 bases and J lost 0; bases outside the gene matches: 7. Germline V gene sequence: CDR1 DFQATT, CDR2 SNEGSKA (reference sequence). The chain's CDR3 is CSASVILAGSTDTQYF. The CDR3 nucleotides are TGCAGTGCTAGTGTTATTCTAGCGGGGAGCACAGATACGCAGTATTTT.

The J gene is TRBJ2-3, the V gene TRBV19; no clear D. CDR1 and CDR2 from the germline V gene are LNHDA and SQIVND (reference sequence). This CDR3 contains 14 residues. V lost 0 bases and J lost 3, with 7 bases in between. The CDR3 is CASSIDHLTDTQYF. The CDR3 DNA follows: TGTGCCAGTAGTATAGATCATCTAACAGATACGCAGTATTTT.

This clonotype has only a few counts. The rearrangement joins TRBV20-1 to TRBJ2-7; 8 bases are shared with TRBD2. The CDR3 has 13 residues. Germline-derived CDR1 and CDR2 are DFQATT and SNEGSKA (reference sequence). CDR3 nucleotide sequence: TGCAGGGCCGGGAGGGGGGGCTCGTACGAGCAGTACTTC. Translated, it gives CRAGRGGSYEQYF.

This clonotype was recorded a few times. V usage is TRBV12-3 or TRBV12-4 and J usage is TRBJ2-2, with D perhaps TRBD2 (5 bases). CDR3 length: 12 residues. V was cut by 5 bases and J by 9 bases, with 10 bases left in between. The CDR3 loop reads CASSPTMWELFF. The CDR3 bases are TGTGCCAGCAGTCCGACTATGTGGGAGCTGTTTTTT.

This clonotype was recorded many times. The chain uses TRBV7-9 and TRBJ2-1; no definite D call. Germline CDR1 and CDR2: SEHNR and FQNEAQ (reference sequence). This CDR3 spans 12 amino acids. With 1 base removed from V and 6 bases from J, the gap between germline ends came to 4 bases. CDR3 coding DNA: TGTGCCAGCAGCTTAGACTTCAATGAGCAGTTCTTC. Translating gives CASSLDFNEQFF. The full variable domain, its missing parts supplied by reference TRBV7-9 and TRBJ2-1, is DTGVSQNPRHKITKRGQNVTFRCDPISEHNRLYWYRQTLGQGPEFLTYFQNEAQLEKSRLLSDRFSAERPKGSFSTLEIQRTEQGDSAMYLCASSLDFNEQFFGPGTRLTVL.

This clonotype was counted between two and nine times. CDR3 DNA sequence: TGCAGTGCTAGCCCCCCGGAGACAGTCTTCGAGCAGTACTTC. Translated, it gives CSASPPETVFEQYF. V gene TRBV20-1 combines with J gene TRBJ2-7; TRBD1 is a possible D gene (5 bases). Trimming cost V 3 bases and J 6 bases, with 18 bases left between them. Germline V gene data show CDR1 as DFQATT and CDR2 as SNEGSKA (reference sequence). CDR3 length: 14 amino acids.

This clonotype was counted a single time. This sequence joins TRBV7-9 and TRBJ2-6, with D hard to call. Trimming shortened V by 4 bases and J by 0 bases, and 13 bases separated the two germline ends. Germline CDR1 SEHNR, CDR2 FQNEAQ (reference sequence). This CDR3 comprises 17 residues. In DNA form, the CDR3 reads TGTGCCAGCAGCTACCATCCCCGAGACTCTGGGGCCAACGTCCTGACTTTC. It yields the protein CASSYHPRDSGANVLTF.

This clonotype has at least ten counts. This chain connects TRBV6-5 to TRBJ2-3; D possibly corresponds to TRBD1 (6 bases). CDR1 MNHEY and CDR2 SVGAGI come from the germline V gene. Trimming pared 2 bases from V and 2 bases from J, leaving 11 bases between. The CDR3 is 15 amino acids. The CDR3, as DNA: TGTGCCAGCAGTTACAGGGGGATTTCCACAGATACGCAGTATTTT. As protein: CASSYRGISTDTQYF.

This clonotype was counted ten times or more. This chain joins TRBV18 and TRBJ1-3; no clear D. The V end was cut by 2 bases, the J end by 4 bases, with 6 bases between. Per the germline V gene, CDR1 is KGHSH and CDR2 is LQKENI. CDR3 length: 13 residues. As DNA, the CDR3 is TGTGCCAGCTCACCAGAAGGGGGAAACACCATATATTTT. Translated: CASSPEGGNTIYF.

This clonotype was picked up many times. The V and J genes are TRBV25-1 and TRBJ2-1; D is ambiguous. Per the germline V gene, CDR1 is MGHDK and CDR2 is SYGVNS. Trimming cost V 6 bases and J 9 bases, with 6 bases left between them. CDR3 length: 10 residues. CDR3 coding DNA: TGTGCCAGCAGAGGAGTTGAGCAGTTCTTC. As protein: CASRGVEQFF.

This clonotype has more than one count but fewer than ten. The chain joins TRBV3-1 to TRBJ2-3; TRBD2 matches at 7 bases. J was trimmed by 6 bases and V by 1 base; bases with no gene match: 16. The CDR3 length is 18 residues. Germline V gene sequence: CDR1 LGHDT, CDR2 YNNKEL (reference sequence). This CDR3 reads CASSQGPLKRGSLDTQYF. The CDR3 DNA reads TGTGCCAGCAGCCAAGGGCCCCTTAAGCGGGGCTCGCTGGATACGCAGTATTTT.

The V gene is TRBV20-1, the J gene TRBJ2-3; no clear D gene. Germline loops: CDR1 DFQATT, CDR2 SNEGSKA (reference sequence). The CDR3 loop spans 14 amino acids. CDR3 amino acids: CSPLKWGVTDTQYF. The CDR3 DNA is TGCAGCCCTCTAAAATGGGGTGTCACAGATACGCAGTATTTT.

The V gene is TRBV5-6, the J gene TRBJ2-6; tentative D call: TRBD2 (7 bases). This CDR3 contains 16 residues. Trimming stripped 4 bases from V and 4 bases from J, with 15 bases between. Germline CDR1 and CDR2: SGHDT and YYEEEE. The CDR3 is CASSPQGGVGANVLTF. The CDR3 coding sequence is TGTGCCAGCAGCCCGCAAGGGGGGGTCGGGGCCAACGTCCTGACTTTC.

In its sample, this clonotype was seen many times. This sequence joins TRBV12-3 or TRBV12-4 and TRBJ2-2; D is unresolved. V was cut by 1 base and J by 3 bases, with 15 bases left in between. CDR3 size: 17 residues. This chain's CDR3 is CASSLVSGFYDTGELFF. The CDR3 nucleotides are TGTGCCAGCAGTTTAGTGTCTGGGTTCTACGACACCGGGGAGCTGTTTTTT.

V gene TRBV7-2 combines with J gene TRBJ2-3, with no clear D. The CDR3 has 15 amino acids. V gave up 7 bases and J gave up 0 bases, with 14 bases separating them. Germline CDR1 reads SGHTA; CDR2 reads FQGNSA. The CDR3: CASTESRPSTDTQYF. The CDR3 region has the DNA TGTGCCAGCACCGAAAGCCGCCCTAGCACAGATACGCAGTATTTT.

The chain links TRBV20-1 to TRBJ1-5; the D gene is possibly TRBD1 (5 bases). The CDR3 length is 14 residues. Trimming removed 5 bases from V and 5 bases from J, with 16 bases in between. Germline V gene sequence: CDR1 DFQATT, CDR2 SNEGSKA (reference sequence). Written as DNA, the CDR3 is TGCAGTGCTCGACGGGGCCAGGGTGATCAGCCCCAGCATTTT. Its translation: CSARRGQGDQPQHF.

In its sample, this clonotype was seen a few times. The chain links TRBV15 to TRBJ2-7; D is unclear. Trimming removed 5 bases from V and 6 bases from J, with 11 bases in between. The length of the CDR3 is 12 residues. The V gene's germline CDR1 is LNHNV and CDR2 YYDKDF (reference sequence). Here the CDR3 DNA reads TGTGCCACCAGCCTTCCTTTAGGCGAGCAGTACTTC. Its protein is CATSLPLGEQYF.

The V call is TRBV6-6, the J call TRBJ1-1; D not certain. The germline CDR1 and CDR2 sequences are MNHNY and SVGAGI (reference sequence). The V end lost 6 bases, the J end lost 1 base, and 9 bases lay between the germline ends. This CDR3 has 13 amino acids. CDR3 residues: CASRLPGNTEAFF. CDR3 bases: TGTGCCAGCAGATTGCCTGGGAACACTGAAGCTTTCTTT.

Many counts were recorded for this clonotype. This sequence joins TRBV27 and TRBJ1-1; 7 bases align to TRBD1. Losses at the gene ends were 4 bases for V and 4 bases for J; bases not matched to a gene: 0. Germline V gene data show CDR1 as MNHEY and CDR2 as SMNVEV (reference sequence). The CDR3 totals 12 residues. The CDR3 DNA reads as TGTGCCAGCAGTTCAGGGGGCACTGAAGCTTTCTTT. Translated: CASSSGGTEAFF.

The chain has TRBV6-2 or TRBV6-3 and TRBJ1-1, with D perhaps TRBD1 (6 bases). Germline values: CDR1 MNHEY, CDR2 SVGEGT. The V end lost 6 bases, the J end lost 1 base, and 15 bases lay between the germline ends. This CDR3 is built from 15 residues. In nucleotides, the CDR3 is TGTGCCAGCAGCCGCCATACGACAGGGAACACTGAAGCTTTCTTT. Encoded protein: CASSRHTTGNTEAFF.

This clonotype occurred many times. The chain uses TRBV24-1 and TRBJ2-5, with TRBD1 matching over 9 bases. V was clipped by 3 bases and J by 3 bases; unmatched bases: 4. The CDR3 consists of 15 residues. Germline V gene lookup returns CDR1 KGHDR and CDR2 SFDVKD. The CDR3 reads CATSDPGTGKETQYF. The CDR3 DNA reads as TGTGCCACCAGTGATCCCGGGACAGGGAAAGAGACCCAGTACTTC.

In this sample, this clonotype turned up a few times. The gene calls are TRBV27 and TRBJ1-5; D remains ambiguous. This CDR3 contains 14 residues. CDR1 MNHEY and CDR2 SMNVEV come from the germline V gene (reference sequence). The ends were cut back, 5 bases at V and 0 bases at J, with 8 bases in the middle. DNA for the CDR3: TGTGCCAGCAGTCCGCGTAATAGCAATCAGCCCCAGCATTTT. Residues: CASSPRNSNQPQHF.

This clonotype came up many times. The CDR3 sequence is CASSQASAYEQYF. In DNA, the CDR3 is TGCGCCAGCAGCCAAGCCTCGGCCTACGAGCAGTACTTC. The V call is TRBV4-1, the J call TRBJ2-7; the D is unclear. V lost 1 base, J lost 2 bases, and 6 bases lay in between. Germline CDR1 is MGHRA and CDR2 is YSYEKL. This CDR3 is built from 13 residues.

The chain recombines TRBV7-9 with TRBJ2-2; D is unresolved. The V gene lost 4 bases and the J gene lost 6 bases, with 9 bases spanning the gap. Germline CDR1 is SEHNR and CDR2 is FQNEAQ (reference sequence). This CDR3 region has 13 residues. CDR3 loop: CASSSIGPGELFF. The CDR3 coding sequence is TGTGCCAGCAGCTCGATCGGTCCCGGGGAGCTGTTTTTT.

This clonotype was counted many times. The rearrangement joins TRBV20-1 to TRBJ1-5; tentatively, D is TRBD1 (6 bases). This CDR3 region has 14 residues. Trimming removed 3 bases at V and 6 bases at J, with 15 bases between. Germline CDR1 DFQATT, CDR2 SNEGSKA (reference sequence). The CDR3 here is CSARKGVGGQPQHF. In nucleotides, the CDR3 is TGCAGTGCTAGGAAGGGGGTGGGGGGTCAGCCCCAGCATTTT.

This clonotype showed up just a few times. The V and J genes are TRBV14 and TRBJ2-7, with TRBD1 matching 7 bases. CDR1 SGHDN and CDR2 FVKESK come from the germline V gene. Unmatched junction bases numbered 6, after V lost 1 base and J lost 0 bases. This CDR3 is 16 amino acids long. The chain's CDR3 is CASSQGQGSISYEQYF. In DNA form, the CDR3 reads TGTGCCAGCAGCCAAGGACAGGGATCGATCTCCTACGAGCAGTACTTC.

This clonotype came up many times. This sequence joins TRBV24-1 and TRBJ1-6, with a possible D match to TRBD1 (5 bases). V shed 2 bases and J shed 14 bases, with 12 bases lying between them. This CDR3 is built from 13 residues. Germline V gene data show CDR1 as KGHDR and CDR2 as SFDVKD. CDR3 amino acids: CATSDWRGTTLHF. The DNA for the CDR3 is TGTGCCACCAGTGATTGGCGGGGGACCACCCTCCACTTT.